A selection of T cell receptor beta chains follows, all from one sample in a study of blood T cell repertoires in COVID-19. Data came from immunoSEQ multiplex PCR; TCRdb stores just in-frame clones and leaves some out. The table has approximately 100,000 clones, just over 90% seen once. Sequencing was performed on peripheral blood. These receptors all come from a man aged 55 to 70 with acute or convalescent COVID-19. Both conserved end residues are part of each CDR3. D genes are given only for firm matches. Clone size, where shown, is once, few, many, or a class for clones that have expanded.

v_gene	j_gene	abundance	d_gene	CDR3aa	CDR3nt
TRBV9	TRBJ2-7	-	TRBD2	CASSVAGGSGASSYEQYF	TGTGCCAGCAGCGTAGCTGGAGGAAGCGGGGCGAGCTCCTACGAGCAGTACTTC
TRBV5-1	TRBJ1-4	-	-	CASSSTPGRTNEKLFF	TGCGCCAGCAGCTCGACACCGGGGAGGACTAATGAAAAACTGTTTTTT
TRBV2	TRBJ2-5	-	-	CASKLWKGETQYF	TGTGCCAGCAAACTTTGGAAGGGGGAGACCCAGTACTTC
TRBV7-8	TRBJ1-1	-	TRBD1	CASRFAVGTGQANTEAFF	TGTGCCAGCAGGTTCGCTGTGGGAACGGGACAGGCGAACACTGAAGCTTTCTTT
TRBV6-5	TRBJ2-7	-	TRBD1	CASRQTGLTSYEQYF	TGTGCCAGCAGACAGACAGGGCTTACCTCCTACGAGCAGTACTTC
TRBV9	TRBJ1-1	-	-	CASSVDRNTEAFF	TGTGCCAGCAGCGTAGATAGGAACACTGAAGCTTTCTTT
TRBV10-3	TRBJ2-7	-	-	CAISEAAGATYEQYF	TGTGCCATCAGTGAGGCGGCAGGGGCAACCTACGAGCAGTACTTC
TRBV19	TRBJ2-4	-	-	CASSYQGARAKNIQYF	TGTGCCAGTAGTTATCAGGGCGCACGGGCCAAAAACATTCAGTACTTC
TRBV27	TRBJ1-2	-	-	CASSLSPGVGYTF	TGTGCCAGCAGTTTATCGCCGGGGGTTGGCTACACCTTC
TRBV5-8	TRBJ2-5	-	TRBD1	CASRDRGQPRGETQYF	TGTGCCAGCAGGGATAGGGGACAGCCGAGGGGAGAGACCCAGTACTTC
TRBV27	TRBJ2-1	-	-	CASSHRGTGNEQFF	TGTGCCAGCAGCCACCGAGGGACTGGGAATGAGCAGTTCTTC
TRBV27	TRBJ1-2	once	-	CASSLSSGGAPGGYTF	TGTGCCAGCAGTTTATCGTCGGGGGGCGCCCCAGGTGGCTACACCTTC
TRBV15	TRBJ2-1	-	TRBD2	CATSSRLAGYNEQFF	TGTGCCACCAGCAGCAGACTAGCGGGGTACAATGAGCAGTTCTTC
TRBV19	TRBJ2-1	-	TRBD2	CASSMRVGAGVPYNEQFF	TGTGCCAGTAGTATGAGGGTTGGGGCGGGAGTCCCCTACAATGAGCAGTTCTTC
TRBV19	TRBJ1-6	few	-	CASSIQGSDSPLHF	TGTGCCAGTAGTATCCAGGGGTCTGATTCACCCCTCCACTTT
TRBV12-5	TRBJ1-1	-	-	CASGPRTDWTEAFF	TGTGCTAGTGGACCTAGGACAGACTGGACTGAAGCTTTCTTT
TRBV14	TRBJ1-6	-	TRBD1	CASSQDDRANSYNSPLHF	TGTGCCAGCAGCCAAGATGACAGGGCGAACTCCTATAATTCACCCCTCCACTTT
TRBV6-5	TRBJ2-3	-	TRBD2	CASSGLAGRIDTQYF	TGTGCCAGCAGCGGACTAGCGGGAAGGATAGATACGCAGTATTTT
TRBV2	TRBJ2-1	-	TRBD2	CASSEGAGVKRNEQFF	TGTGCCAGCAGTGAGGGAGCGGGAGTAAAGCGAAATGAGCAGTTCTTC
TRBV25-1	TRBJ1-2	-	-	CASSESQQVGGYTF	TGTGCCAGCAGTGAATCGCAACAGGTTGGGGGCTACACCTTC
TRBV5-1	TRBJ2-1	-	-	CASSTGATPRPEQFF	TGCGCCAGCAGCACTGGGGCTACCCCACGGCCTGAGCAGTTCTTC
TRBV28	TRBJ1-2	few	-	CASTGSPQTYGYTF	TGTGCCAGTACCGGTAGCCCCCAAACCTATGGCTACACCTTC
TRBV29-1	TRBJ1-1	-	-	CSAFPGIREAFF	TGCAGCGCGTTTCCAGGGATACGTGAAGCTTTCTTT
TRBV28	TRBJ2-1	-	TRBD2	CASSLAGSPSYNEQFF	TGTGCCAGCAGCCTAGCGGGATCCCCCTCCTACAATGAGCAGTTCTTC
TRBV5-1	TRBJ2-1	-	TRBD1	CASSNRGPEWDEQFF	TGCGCCAGCAGCAACAGGGGACCCGAATGGGATGAGCAGTTCTTC
TRBV19	TRBJ2-7	-	-	CASSMGRGHYEQYF	TGTGCCAGTAGTATGGGTAGGGGACACTACGAGCAGTACTTC
TRBV20-1	TRBJ1-6	-	-	CSASGGLYNSPLHF	TGCAGTGCTAGTGGGGGACTCTATAATTCACCCCTCCACTTT
TRBV2	TRBJ1-2	-	TRBD1	CASSETGGNYGYTF	TGTGCCAGCAGTGAGACAGGGGGTAACTATGGCTACACCTTC
TRBV19	TRBJ1-6	-	TRBD1	CASSVGTGLHNSPLHF	TGTGCCAGTAGTGTTGGGACAGGGTTACATAATTCACCCCTCCACTTT
TRBV7-8	TRBJ1-5	-	TRBD1	CASSFQTGGQPQHF	TGTGCCAGCAGCTTCCAGACAGGGGGTCAGCCCCAGCATTTT
TRBV7-9	TRBJ1-1	-	TRBD1	CASSGQGLTEAFF	TGTGCCAGCAGCGGACAGGGGCTCACTGAAGCTTTCTTT
TRBV4-1	TRBJ2-5	-	-	CASSQDLIFQETQYF	TGCGCCAGCAGCCAAGATTTAATATTCCAAGAGACCCAGTACTTC
TRBV21-1	TRBJ1-6	-	-	CASSPPRTAVDSPLHF	TGTGCCAGCAGCCCACCGCGGACAGCAGTGGATTCACCCCTCCACTTT
TRBV30	TRBJ1-5	-	TRBD1	CAWSAPGQGYQPQHF	TGTGCCTGGAGTGCGCCGGGACAGGGTTATCAGCCCCAGCATTTT
TRBV6-5	TRBJ2-5	medium-sized	TRBD1	CASSGDRSRSETQYF	TGTGCCAGCAGCGGGGACAGGTCGAGGTCAGAGACCCAGTACTTC
TRBV18	TRBJ1-4	-	TRBD1	CASSPPGQGGEKLFF	TGTGCCAGCTCACCACCGGGACAGGGAGGCGAAAAACTGTTTTTT
TRBV5-1	TRBJ1-3	-	TRBD1	CASSPGRGLAGNTIYF	TGCGCCAGCAGCCCGGGAAGGGGGCTTGCTGGAAACACCATATATTTT
TRBV2	TRBJ2-1	-	-	CASTAVLEQFF	TGTGCCAGCACCGCCGTACTGGAGCAGTTCTTC
TRBV7-2	TRBJ2-1	-	-	CASSPLGSAPGEQFF	TGTGCCAGCAGCCCCCTAGGGAGCGCACCGGGTGAGCAGTTCTTC
TRBV7-3	TRBJ2-2	-	-	CASSPNTGANTGELFF	TGTGCCAGCAGCCCCAATACGGGAGCGAACACCGGGGAGCTGTTTTTT
TRBV28	TRBJ1-2	-	TRBD1	CASSTPQQGYYGYTF	TGTGCCAGCAGCACCCCTCAACAGGGGTACTATGGCTACACCTTC
TRBV11-2	TRBJ2-3	-	-	CASSLDLSTDTQYF	TGTGCCAGCAGCTTAGATCTTAGCACAGATACGCAGTATTTT
TRBV5-1	TRBJ2-1	-	-	CASSFPKYNEQFF	TGCGCCAGCAGCTTCCCCAAATACAATGAGCAGTTCTTC
TRBV12-3/TRBV12-4	TRBJ1-1	-	TRBD1	CASSLGQGRAFF	TGTGCCAGCAGTCTGGGACAGGGTAGAGCTTTCTTT
TRBV9	TRBJ2-3	-	-	CASSALGASTDTQYF	TGTGCCAGCAGCGCTCTTGGGGCCAGCACAGATACGCAGTATTTT
TRBV28	TRBJ1-2	-	TRBD1	CASSFIGQGARYGYTF	TGTGCCAGCAGTTTCATAGGCCAGGGGGCGCGGTATGGCTACACCTTC
TRBV2	TRBJ1-1	-	-	CASRTGLATEAFF	TGTGCCAGCAGAACAGGGTTAGCCACTGAAGCTTTCTTT
TRBV2	TRBJ1-2	-	-	CASRRLYRDDGYTF	TGTGCCAGCAGGAGATTATACAGGGACGATGGCTACACCTTC
TRBV7-6	TRBJ2-5	once	TRBD1	CASSLVPGQIETQYF	TGTGCCAGCAGCTTGGTCCCGGGACAGATAGAGACCCAGTACTTC
TRBV5-1	TRBJ2-3	-	-	CASSLAGSSSTDTQYF	TGCGCCAGCAGCTTGGCCGGTTCCTCCAGCACAGATACGCAGTATTTT
TRBV3-1/TRBV3-2	TRBJ1-4	-	-	CASSQVLRVNEKLFF	TGTGCCAGCAGCCAAGTACTCCGGGTGAATGAAAAACTGTTTTTT
TRBV14	TRBJ1-2	-	-	CASSQVGGQTNYGYTF	TGTGCCAGCAGCCAAGTGGGGGGGCAAACTAACTATGGCTACACCTTC
TRBV12-3/TRBV12-4	TRBJ1-2	-	-	CASSLRRAYGYTF	TGTGCCAGCAGTTTACGCAGGGCCTATGGCTACACCTTC
TRBV14	TRBJ1-6	-	-	CASSQDLDGGRPPLHF	TGTGCCAGCAGCCAAGATCTTGATGGGGGCCGCCCACCCCTCCACTTT
TRBV5-1	TRBJ2-2	-	TRBD1	CASSSRTGTRTGELFF	TGCGCCAGCAGCTCGCGGACAGGGACGCGCACCGGGGAGCTGTTTTTT
TRBV28	TRBJ2-4	few	-	CASSLSGDIQYF	TGTGCCAGCAGTTTATCCGGGGACATTCAGTACTTC
TRBV19	TRBJ2-5	-	TRBD1	CASSIEGQGGETQYF	TGTGCCAGTAGTATAGAAGGACAGGGCGGAGAGACCCAGTACTTC